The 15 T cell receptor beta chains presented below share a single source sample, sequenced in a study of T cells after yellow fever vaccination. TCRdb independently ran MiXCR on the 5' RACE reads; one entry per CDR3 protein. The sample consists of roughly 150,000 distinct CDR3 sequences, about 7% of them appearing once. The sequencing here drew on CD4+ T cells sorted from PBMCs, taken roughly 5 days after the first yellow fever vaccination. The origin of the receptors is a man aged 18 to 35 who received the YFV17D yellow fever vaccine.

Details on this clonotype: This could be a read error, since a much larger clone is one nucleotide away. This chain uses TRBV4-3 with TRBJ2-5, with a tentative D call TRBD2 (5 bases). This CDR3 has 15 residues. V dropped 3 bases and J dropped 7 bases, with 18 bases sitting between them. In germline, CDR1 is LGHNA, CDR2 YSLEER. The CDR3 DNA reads TGCGCCAGCAGCCACGTTGTTACCGGGGTCGGGACCCAGTACTTC. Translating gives CASSHVVTGVGTQYF.

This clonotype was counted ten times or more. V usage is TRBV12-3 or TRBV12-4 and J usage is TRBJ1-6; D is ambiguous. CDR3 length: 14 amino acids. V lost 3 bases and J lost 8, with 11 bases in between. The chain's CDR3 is CASSFTGVYSPLHF. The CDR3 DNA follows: TGTGCCAGCAGTTTTACCGGGGTTTATTCACCCCTCCACTTT.

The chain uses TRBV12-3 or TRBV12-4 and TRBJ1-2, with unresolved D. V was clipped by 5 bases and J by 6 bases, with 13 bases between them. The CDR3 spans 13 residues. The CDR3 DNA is TGTGCCAGCAGTCCCCTAGGAGGTCATGGCTACACCTTC. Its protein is CASSPLGGHGYTF.

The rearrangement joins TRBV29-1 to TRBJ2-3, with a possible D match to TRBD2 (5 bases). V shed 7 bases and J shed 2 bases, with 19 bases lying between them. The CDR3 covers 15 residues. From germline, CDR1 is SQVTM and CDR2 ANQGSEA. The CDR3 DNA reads TGCAGCGCAAGGGAGTCGACCCATTCCACAGATACGCAGTATTTT. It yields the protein CSARESTHSTDTQYF.

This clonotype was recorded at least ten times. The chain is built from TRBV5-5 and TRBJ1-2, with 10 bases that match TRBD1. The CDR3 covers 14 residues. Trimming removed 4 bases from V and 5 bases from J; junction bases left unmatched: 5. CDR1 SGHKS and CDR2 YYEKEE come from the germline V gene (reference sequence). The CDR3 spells CASSPGQGRYGYTF. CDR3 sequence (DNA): TGTGCCAGCAGCCCGGGACAGGGGAGGTATGGCTACACCTTC.

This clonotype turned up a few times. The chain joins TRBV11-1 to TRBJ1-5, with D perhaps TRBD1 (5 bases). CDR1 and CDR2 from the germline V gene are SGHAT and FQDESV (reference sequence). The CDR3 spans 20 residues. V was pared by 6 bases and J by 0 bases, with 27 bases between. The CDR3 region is CASRWRTQPIYAHSNQPQHF. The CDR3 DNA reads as TGTGCCAGCAGATGGCGGACACAACCCATCTATGCCCATAGCAATCAGCCCCAGCATTTT.

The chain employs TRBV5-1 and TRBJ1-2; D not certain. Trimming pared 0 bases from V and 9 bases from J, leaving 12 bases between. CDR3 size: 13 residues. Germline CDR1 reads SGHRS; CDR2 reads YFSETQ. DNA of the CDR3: TGCGCCAGCAGCTTGGAGGGAGATCTTAGCTACACCTTC. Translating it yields CASSLEGDLSYTF.

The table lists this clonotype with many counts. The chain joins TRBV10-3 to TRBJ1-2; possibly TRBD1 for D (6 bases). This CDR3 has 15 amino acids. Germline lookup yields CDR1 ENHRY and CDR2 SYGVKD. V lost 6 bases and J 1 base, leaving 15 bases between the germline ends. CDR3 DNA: TGTGCCATCAGCCCTCGAGACAGGATTAACTATGGCTACACCTTC. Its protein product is CAISPRDRINYGYTF.

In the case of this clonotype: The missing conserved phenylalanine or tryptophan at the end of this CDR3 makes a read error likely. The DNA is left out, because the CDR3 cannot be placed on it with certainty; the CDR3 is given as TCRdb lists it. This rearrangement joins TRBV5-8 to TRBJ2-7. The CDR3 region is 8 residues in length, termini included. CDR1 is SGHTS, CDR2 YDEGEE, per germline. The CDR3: CASSWDLR.

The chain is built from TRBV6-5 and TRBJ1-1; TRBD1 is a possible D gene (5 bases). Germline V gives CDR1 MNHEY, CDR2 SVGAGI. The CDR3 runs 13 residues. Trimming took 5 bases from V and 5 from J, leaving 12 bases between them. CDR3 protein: CASSPRVRTEAFF. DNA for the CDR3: TGTGCCAGCAGTCCCAGGGTGAGGACTGAAGCTTTCTTT.

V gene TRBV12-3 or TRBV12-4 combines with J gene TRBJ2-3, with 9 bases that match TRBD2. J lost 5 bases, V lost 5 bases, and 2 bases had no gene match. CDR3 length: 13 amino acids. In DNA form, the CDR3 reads TGTGCCAGCAGTGCTAGCGGGGTAGATACGCAGTATTTT. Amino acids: CASSASGVDTQYF.

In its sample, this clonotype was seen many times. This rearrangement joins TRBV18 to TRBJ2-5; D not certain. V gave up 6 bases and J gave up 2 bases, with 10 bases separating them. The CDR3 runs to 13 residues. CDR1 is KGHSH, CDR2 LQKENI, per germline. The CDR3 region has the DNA TGTGCCAGCTCGCTTACAGAACAAGAGACCCAGTACTTC. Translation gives CASSLTEQETQYF.

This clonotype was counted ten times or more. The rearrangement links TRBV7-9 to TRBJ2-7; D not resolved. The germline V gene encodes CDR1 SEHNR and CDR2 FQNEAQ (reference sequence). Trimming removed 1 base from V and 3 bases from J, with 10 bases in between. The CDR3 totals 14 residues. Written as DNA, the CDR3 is TGTGCCAGCAGCTTAGAACCGGACCACTACGAGCAGTACTTC. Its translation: CASSLEPDHYEQYF.

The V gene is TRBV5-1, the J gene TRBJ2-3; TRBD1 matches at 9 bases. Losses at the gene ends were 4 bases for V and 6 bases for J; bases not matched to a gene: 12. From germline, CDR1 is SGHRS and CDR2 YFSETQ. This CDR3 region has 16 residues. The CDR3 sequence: CASSQTGGSIGDTQYF. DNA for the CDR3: TGCGCCAGCAGCCAGACAGGGGGTTCCATAGGGGATACGCAGTATTTT.

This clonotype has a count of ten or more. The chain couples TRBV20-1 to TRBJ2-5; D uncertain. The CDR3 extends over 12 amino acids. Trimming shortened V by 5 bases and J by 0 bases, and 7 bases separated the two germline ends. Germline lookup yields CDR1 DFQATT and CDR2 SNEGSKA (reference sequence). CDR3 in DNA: TGCAGTGCTGTCCCGTACCAAGAGACCCAGTACTTC. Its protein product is CSAVPYQETQYF.